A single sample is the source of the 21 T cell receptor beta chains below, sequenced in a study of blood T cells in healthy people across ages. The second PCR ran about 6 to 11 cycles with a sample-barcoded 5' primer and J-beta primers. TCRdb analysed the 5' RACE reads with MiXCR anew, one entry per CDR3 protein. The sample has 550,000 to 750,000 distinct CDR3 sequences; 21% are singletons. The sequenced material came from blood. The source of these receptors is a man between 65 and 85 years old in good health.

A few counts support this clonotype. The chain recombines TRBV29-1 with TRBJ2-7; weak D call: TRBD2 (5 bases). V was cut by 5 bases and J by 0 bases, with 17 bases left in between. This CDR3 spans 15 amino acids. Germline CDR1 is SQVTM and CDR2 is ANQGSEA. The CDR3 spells CSVKTLASSSYEQYF. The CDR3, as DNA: TGCAGCGTTAAGACTTTAGCGTCGAGCTCCTACGAGCAGTACTTC.

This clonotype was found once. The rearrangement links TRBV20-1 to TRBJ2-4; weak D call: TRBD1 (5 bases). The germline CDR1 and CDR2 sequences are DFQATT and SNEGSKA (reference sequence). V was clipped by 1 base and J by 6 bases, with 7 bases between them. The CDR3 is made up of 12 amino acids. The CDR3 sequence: CSARVTGNIQYF. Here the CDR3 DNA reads TGCAGTGCTAGAGTAACAGGAAACATTCAGTACTTC.

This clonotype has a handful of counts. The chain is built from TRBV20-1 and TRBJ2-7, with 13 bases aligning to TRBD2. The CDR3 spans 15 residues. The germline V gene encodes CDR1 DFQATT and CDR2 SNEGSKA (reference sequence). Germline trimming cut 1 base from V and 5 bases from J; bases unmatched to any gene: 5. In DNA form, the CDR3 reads TGCAGTGCTAGAGGGACTAGCGGGAGCCTAAACGAGCAGTACTTC. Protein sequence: CSARGTSGSLNEQYF.

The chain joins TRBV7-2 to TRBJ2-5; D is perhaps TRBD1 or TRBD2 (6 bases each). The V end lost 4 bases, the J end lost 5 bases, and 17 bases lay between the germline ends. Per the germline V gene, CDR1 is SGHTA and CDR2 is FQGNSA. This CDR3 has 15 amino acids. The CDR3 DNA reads TGTGCCAGCAGCTCTCTAGCGACAGGTGGGGAGACCCAGTACTTC. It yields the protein CASSSLATGGETQYF.

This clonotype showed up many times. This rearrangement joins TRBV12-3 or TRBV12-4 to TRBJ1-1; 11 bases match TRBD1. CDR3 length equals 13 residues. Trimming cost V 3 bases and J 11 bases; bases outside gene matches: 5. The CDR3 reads CASSLDRGPRAFF. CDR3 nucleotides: TGTGCCAGCAGTTTGGACAGGGGGCCGCGGGCTTTCTTT.

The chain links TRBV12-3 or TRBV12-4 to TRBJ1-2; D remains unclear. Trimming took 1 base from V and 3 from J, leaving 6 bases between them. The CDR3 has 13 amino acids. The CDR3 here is CASSLGIYYGYTF. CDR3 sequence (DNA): TGTGCCAGCAGTTTAGGGATCTACTATGGCTACACCTTC.

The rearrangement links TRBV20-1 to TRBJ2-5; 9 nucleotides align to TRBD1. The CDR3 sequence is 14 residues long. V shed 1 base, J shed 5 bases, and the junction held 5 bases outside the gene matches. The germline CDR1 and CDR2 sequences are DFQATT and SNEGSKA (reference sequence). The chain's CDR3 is CSARVTGTGETQYF. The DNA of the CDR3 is TGCAGTGCTAGAGTGACAGGGACAGGGGAGACCCAGTACTTC.

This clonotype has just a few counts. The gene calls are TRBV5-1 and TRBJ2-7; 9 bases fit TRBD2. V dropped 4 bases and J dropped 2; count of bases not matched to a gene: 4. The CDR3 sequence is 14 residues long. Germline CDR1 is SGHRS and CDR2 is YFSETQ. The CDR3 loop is CASSVGLAAYEQYF. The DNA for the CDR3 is TGCGCCAGCAGCGTGGGACTAGCAGCCTACGAGCAGTACTTC. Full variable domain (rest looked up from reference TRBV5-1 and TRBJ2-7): KAGVTQTPRYLIKTRGQQVTLSCSPISGHRSVSWYQQTPGQGLQFLFEYFSETQRNKGNFPGRFSGRQFSNSRSEMNVSTLELGDSALYLCASSVGLAAYEQYFGPGTRLTVT.

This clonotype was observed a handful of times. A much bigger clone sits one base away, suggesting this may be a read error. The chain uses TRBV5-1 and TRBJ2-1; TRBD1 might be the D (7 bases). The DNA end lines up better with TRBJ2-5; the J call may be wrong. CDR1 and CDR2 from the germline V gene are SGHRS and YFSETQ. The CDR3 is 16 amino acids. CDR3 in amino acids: CASSLAVAGGGEAQYF. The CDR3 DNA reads TGCGCCAGCAGCTTGGCGGTTGCAGGGGGAGGAGAGGCCCAGTACTTC.

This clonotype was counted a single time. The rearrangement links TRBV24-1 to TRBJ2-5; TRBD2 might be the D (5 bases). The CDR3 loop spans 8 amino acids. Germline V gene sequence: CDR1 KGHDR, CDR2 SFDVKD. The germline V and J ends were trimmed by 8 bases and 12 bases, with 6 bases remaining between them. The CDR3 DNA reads TGTGCCACCACTAGCAAGTACTTC. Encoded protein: CATTSKYF.

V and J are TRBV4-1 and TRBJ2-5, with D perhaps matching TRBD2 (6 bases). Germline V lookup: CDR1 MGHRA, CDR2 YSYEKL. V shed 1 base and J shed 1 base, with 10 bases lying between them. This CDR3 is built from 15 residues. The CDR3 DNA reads TGCGCCAGCAGCCAAGTCGGGACTCCCCAAGAGACCCAGTACTTC. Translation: CASSQVGTPQETQYF.

In nucleotides, the CDR3 is TGCAGTGCCGATAGGACAGTCCAAGAGACCCAGTACTTC. Its translation is CSADRTVQETQYF. The chain joins TRBV20-1 to TRBJ2-5, with D tentatively TRBD1 (6 bases). The V end was cut by 6 bases, the J end by 1 base, with 12 bases between. The CDR3 covers 13 residues. The germline gives CDR1 DFQATT, CDR2 SNEGSKA (reference sequence).

CDR3 protein: CASSQGGRGTEAFF. The DNA for the CDR3 is TGTGCCAGCAGCCAAGGGGGGCGGGGGACTGAAGCTTTCTTT. The chain recombines TRBV3-1 with TRBJ1-1; perhaps TRBD1 as D (6 bases). In germline, CDR1 is LGHDT, CDR2 YNNKEL (reference sequence). CDR3 size: 14 residues. V dropped 1 base and J dropped 5 bases, with 11 bases sitting between them. Drawing the rest from reference TRBV3-1 and TRBJ1-1, the complete variable domain is DTAVSQTPKYLVTQMGNDKSIKCEQNLGHDTMYWYKQDSKKFLKIMFSYNNKELIINETVPNRFSPKSPDKAHLNLHINSLELGDSAVYFCASSQGGRGTEAFFGQGTRLTVV.

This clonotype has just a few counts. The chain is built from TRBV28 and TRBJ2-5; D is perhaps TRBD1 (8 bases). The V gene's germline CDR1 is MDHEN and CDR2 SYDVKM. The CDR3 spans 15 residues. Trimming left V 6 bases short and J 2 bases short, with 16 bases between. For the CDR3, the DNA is TGTGCCAGCAGGAAACAGGGGGGGGGGCAAGAGACCCAGTACTTC. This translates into CASRKQGGGQETQYF.

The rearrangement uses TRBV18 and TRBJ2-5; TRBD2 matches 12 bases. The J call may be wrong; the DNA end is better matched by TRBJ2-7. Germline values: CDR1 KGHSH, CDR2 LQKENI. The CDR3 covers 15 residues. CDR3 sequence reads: CASSPRLAGEYEQYF. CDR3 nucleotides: TGTGCCAGCTCACCTCGACTAGCGGGGGAATACGAGCAGTACTTC.

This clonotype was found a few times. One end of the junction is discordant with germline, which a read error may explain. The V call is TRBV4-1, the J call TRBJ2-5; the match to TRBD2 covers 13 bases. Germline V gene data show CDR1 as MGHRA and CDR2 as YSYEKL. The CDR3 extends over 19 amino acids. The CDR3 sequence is CASGQDPKLAGGNQETQYF. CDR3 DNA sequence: TGCGCCAGCGGCCAAGATCCCAAACTAGCGGGAGGGAACCAAGAGACCCAGTACTTC.

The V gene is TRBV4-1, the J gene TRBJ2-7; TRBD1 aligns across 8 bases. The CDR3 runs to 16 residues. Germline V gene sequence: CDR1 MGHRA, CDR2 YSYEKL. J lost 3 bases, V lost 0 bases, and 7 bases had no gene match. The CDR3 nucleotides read TGCGCCAGCAGCCAAGATCCCCAGGGGGCCTACTACGAGCAGTACTTC. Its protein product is CASSQDPQGAYYEQYF.

Here the CDR3 reads CASSLGQGSQPQHF. The DNA for the CDR3 is TGTGCCAGCAGCCTTGGACAGGGCTCTCAGCCCCAGCATTTT. The chain uses TRBV3-1 and TRBJ1-5, with 8 positions matching TRBD1. Germline trimming cut 4 bases from V and 6 bases from J; bases unmatched to any gene: 5. The CDR3 sequence is 14 residues long. The germline V gene has CDR1 LGHDT and CDR2 YNNKEL (reference sequence).

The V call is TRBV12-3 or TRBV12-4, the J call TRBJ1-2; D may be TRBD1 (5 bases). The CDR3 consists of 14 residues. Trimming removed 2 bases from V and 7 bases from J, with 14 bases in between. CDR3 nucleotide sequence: TGTGCCAGCAGTTTACTGGCTGGGGCTCGTGGCTACACCTTC. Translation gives CASSLLAGARGYTF.

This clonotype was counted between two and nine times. The CDR3 region is CASSQGPRDRDYNEQFF. DNA for the CDR3: TGCGCCAGCAGCCAAGGACCCCGGGACAGGGACTACAATGAGCAGTTCTTC. The gene calls are TRBV4-3 and TRBJ2-1; 9 positions match TRBD1. CDR3 length equals 17 residues. The junction had 7 bases not matched to a gene; V was cut back by 1 base and J by 3 bases. Germline assignment: CDR1 LGHNA and CDR2 YSLEER.

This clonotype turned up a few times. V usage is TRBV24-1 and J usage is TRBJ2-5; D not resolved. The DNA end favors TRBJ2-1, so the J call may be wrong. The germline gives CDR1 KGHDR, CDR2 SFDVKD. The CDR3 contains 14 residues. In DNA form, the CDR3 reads TGTGCCACCAGTGACTCACGGACCAACCTTAAGCAGTTCTTC. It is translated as CATSDSRTNLKQFF.